The 4 T cell receptor beta chains reported below all come from one sample, sequenced in a study of blood T cell repertoires in COVID-19 (dated by TCRdb to 2020 to 2021). Library preparation was by the immunoSEQ multiplex PCR assay. Here the immuneACCESS table is served through TCRdb, limited to in-frame sequences with V and J called. Missing clones are a known gap in these copies; in checked studies unresolved V genes cover under half, and the rest lacks a known reason. Recorded for this sample are some 300,000 clones; about 90% of them occurred a single time. The top ten clonotypes cover roughly 6% of the sample. Sequencing used peripheral blood. The receptors come from a woman between 45 and 60 years old with COVID-19, enrolled during active disease.

The genes are TRBV7-2 and TRBJ2-7; the D gene is possibly TRBD2 (6 bases). The ends were cut back, 0 bases at V and 2 bases at J, with 8 bases in the middle. CDR3 length: 14 residues. Germline CDR1 is SGHTA and CDR2 is FQGNSA. The CDR3 loop reads CASSLAGGTYEQYF. The CDR3 DNA reads as TGTGCCAGCAGCTTAGCGGGCGGGACCTACGAGCAGTACTTC. Full variable domain (missing parts from reference TRBV7-2 and TRBJ2-7): GAGVSQSPSNKVTEKGKDVELRCDPISGHTALYWYRQSLGQGLEFLIYFQGNSAPDKSGLPSDRFSAERTGGSVSTLTIQRTQQEDSAVYLCASSLAGGTYEQYFGPGTRLTVT.

The chain is built from TRBV10-3 and TRBJ1-5; 8 nucleotides agree with TRBD1. CDR3 length: 17 amino acids. Germline CDR1 is ENHRY and CDR2 is SYGVKD. Trimming cost V 6 bases and J 2 bases; bases outside gene matches: 12. DNA for the CDR3: TGTGCCATCAGCACCATACCAGGGGGCACGGGCAATCAGCCCCAGCATTTT. Amino acids: CAISTIPGGTGNQPQHF.

The chain carries TRBV9 and TRBJ1-4, with 11 bases identical to TRBD1. The V and J ends lost 4 bases and 8 bases, in that order; junction bases with no gene match: 13. The length of the CDR3 is 17 residues. CDR1 SGDLS and CDR2 YYNGEE come from the germline V gene. The CDR3 region has the DNA TGTGCCAGCAGCCCGGGGGGACAGGGGGTAAGATCGGAAAAACTGTTTTTT. Its translation: CASSPGGQGVRSEKLFF.

The chain joins TRBV27 to TRBJ1-2, with D possibly matching TRBD1 (5 bases). The germline CDR1 and CDR2 sequences are MNHEY and SMNVEV (reference sequence). V shed 5 bases and J shed 4 bases, with 11 bases lying between them. The CDR3 has 13 residues. The CDR3 DNA is TGTGCCAGCAGTGCACGGGGGGGCTATGGCTACACCTTC. Its protein product is CASSARGGYGYTF.